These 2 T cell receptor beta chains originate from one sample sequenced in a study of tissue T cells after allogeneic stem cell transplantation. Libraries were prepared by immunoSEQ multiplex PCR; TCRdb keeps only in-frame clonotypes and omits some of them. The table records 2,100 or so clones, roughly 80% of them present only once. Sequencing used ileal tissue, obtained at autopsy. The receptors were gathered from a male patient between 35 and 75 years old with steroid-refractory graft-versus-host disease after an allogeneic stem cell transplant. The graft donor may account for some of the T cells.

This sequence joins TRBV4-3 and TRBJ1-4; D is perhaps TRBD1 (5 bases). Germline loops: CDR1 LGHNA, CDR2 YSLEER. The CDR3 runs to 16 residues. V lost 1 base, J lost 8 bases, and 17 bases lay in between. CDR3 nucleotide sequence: TGCGCCAGCAGCCAAGGGGGGGGACGGCTACGGGAAAAACTGTTTTTT. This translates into CASSQGGGRLREKLFF.

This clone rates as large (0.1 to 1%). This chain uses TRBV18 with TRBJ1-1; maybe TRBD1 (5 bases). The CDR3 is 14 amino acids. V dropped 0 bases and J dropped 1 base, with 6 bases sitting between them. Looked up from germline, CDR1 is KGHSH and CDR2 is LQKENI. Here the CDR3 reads CASSPPGGNTEAFF. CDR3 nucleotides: TGTGCCAGCTCACCACCGGGGGGGAACACTGAAGCTTTCTTT.